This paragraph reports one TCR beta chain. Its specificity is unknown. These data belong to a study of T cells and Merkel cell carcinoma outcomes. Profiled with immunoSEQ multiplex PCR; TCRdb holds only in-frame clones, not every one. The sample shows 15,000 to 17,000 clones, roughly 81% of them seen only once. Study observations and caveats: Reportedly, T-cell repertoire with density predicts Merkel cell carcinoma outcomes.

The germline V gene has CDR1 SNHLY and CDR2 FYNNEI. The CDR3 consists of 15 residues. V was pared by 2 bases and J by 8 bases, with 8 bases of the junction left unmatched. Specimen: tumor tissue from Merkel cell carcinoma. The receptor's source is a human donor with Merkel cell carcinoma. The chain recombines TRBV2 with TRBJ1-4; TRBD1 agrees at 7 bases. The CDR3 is CASSERVRQGEKLFF. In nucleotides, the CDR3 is TGTGCCAGCAGTGAAAGAGTACGACAGGGCGAAAAACTGTTTTTT.